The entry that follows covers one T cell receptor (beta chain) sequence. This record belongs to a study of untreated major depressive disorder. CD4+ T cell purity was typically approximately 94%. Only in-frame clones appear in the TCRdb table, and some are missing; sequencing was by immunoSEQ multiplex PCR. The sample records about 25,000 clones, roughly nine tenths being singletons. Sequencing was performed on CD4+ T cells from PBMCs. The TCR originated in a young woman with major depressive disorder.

The CDR3 reads CASSPGQQFKNIQYF. CDR3 coding DNA: TGTGCCAGCTCACCTGGACAGCAGTTCAAAAACATTCAGTACTTC. J is TRBJ2-4 and V is TRBV18; possible D gene TRBD1, 6 bases. CDR3 length equals 15 residues. V lost 3 bases and J 3 bases, leaving 12 bases between the germline ends. The germline V gene has CDR1 KGHSH and CDR2 LQKENI.